These 16 T cell receptor beta chains were all obtained from the same sample, sequenced in a study of cytomegalovirus exposure and HLA in healthy donors. PCR amplification relied on 60 Vbeta primers (plus 13 Jbeta primers). Here immunoSEQ multiplex PCR was the method, and the copy in TCRdb shows in-frame clones only, minus some. The repertoire consists of under 150,000 clones, with roughly 70% occurring once and the leading ten covering roughly 1.8%. The sequencing sample was made of PBMCs. Source of these receptors: a woman aged 35 to 49 in good health and CMV-seronegative.

V and J are TRBV5-1 and TRBJ1-2; 9 nucleotides align to TRBD1. The CDR3 is 19 amino acids. Germline V gene sequence: CDR1 SGHRS, CDR2 YFSETQ. Trimming at V came to 0 bases and at J to 0 bases, leaving 12 bases not matched to a gene. CDR3 loop: CASSLASGFTGGPNYGYTF. The DNA for the CDR3 is TGCGCCAGCAGCTTGGCCTCCGGATTCACAGGGGGCCCTAACTATGGCTACACCTTC.

The chain is built from TRBV19 and TRBJ2-6; 7 bases are a match to TRBD1. The CDR3 has 19 amino acids. The J segment lost 0 bases and the V segment lost 3 bases, leaving 11 bases of the junction unmatched. Per germline, CDR1 LNHDA and CDR2 SQIVND (reference sequence). The chain's CDR3 is CASSMIEQGKLSGANVLTF. Here the CDR3 DNA reads TGTGCCAGTAGTATGATAGAACAGGGGAAGCTCTCTGGGGCCAACGTCCTGACTTTC.

The chain links TRBV7-9 to TRBJ1-4; D remains unclear. The CDR3 extends over 14 amino acids. CDR1 and CDR2 (germline): SEHNR, FQNEAQ (reference sequence). Trimming left V 5 bases short and J 8 bases short, with 15 bases between. The CDR3, as DNA: TGTGCCAGCAGCCCTCCCTTGGGAGGAGAAAAACTGTTTTTT. It translates to CASSPPLGGEKLFF.

The rearrangement uses TRBV30 and TRBJ1-5; D is unresolved. Trimming took off 0 bases at V and 4 bases at J, with 13 bases between the two ends. CDR1 and CDR2 from the germline V gene are GTSNPN and SVGIG (reference sequence). The CDR3 extends over 15 amino acids. CDR3 bases: TGTGCCTGGAGTGTACCCGGGTCGTGGAATCAGCCCCAGCATTTT. Its protein is CAWSVPGSWNQPQHF.

The chain is built from TRBV19 and TRBJ2-1; D is ambiguous. The V gene lost 3 bases and the J gene lost 4 bases, with 10 bases spanning the gap. Germline-derived CDR1 and CDR2 are LNHDA and SQIVND (reference sequence). CDR3 length: 14 amino acids. Written as DNA, the CDR3 is TGTGCCAGTAGTATTATTAGCCAATACAATGAGCAGTTCTTC. Its translation: CASSIISQYNEQFF. Drawing the rest from reference TRBV19 and TRBJ2-1, the complete variable domain is DGGITQSPKYLFRKEGQNVTLSCEQNLNHDAMYWYRQDPGQGLRLIYYSQIVNDFQKGDIAEGYSVSREKKESFPLTVTSAQKNPTAFYLCASSIISQYNEQFFGPGTRLTVL.

The chain has TRBV18 and TRBJ2-1; a weak D match, TRBD2 (5 bases). The CDR3 extends over 14 amino acids. Deletions cut 2 bases from V and 5 bases from J, with 10 bases between. Germline V gene lookup returns CDR1 KGHSH and CDR2 LQKENI. CDR3 bases: TGTGCCAGCTCACCAAGGGAGTCGGACAATGAGCAGTTCTTC. This encodes CASSPRESDNEQFF. Combining the CDR3 with reference TRBV18 and TRBJ2-1 gives the whole variable domain NAGVMQNPRHLVRRRGQEARLRCSPMKGHSHVYWYRQLPEEGLKFMVYLQKENIIDESGMPKERFSAEFPKEGPSILRIQQVVRGDSAAYFCASSPRESDNEQFFGPGTRLTVL.

The rearrangement joins TRBV30 to TRBJ2-1; 8 nucleotides agree with TRBD2. Trimming took 4 bases from V and 7 from J; bases not matched to a gene: 9. Germline V gene data show CDR1 as GTSNPN and CDR2 as SVGIG (reference sequence). The CDR3 sequence is 14 residues long. CDR3 region: CAWKRAGGTNEQFF. The CDR3 DNA reads TGTGCCTGGAAGCGGGCGGGGGGCACTAATGAGCAGTTCTTC. Looking up the rest from reference TRBV30 and TRBJ2-1 gives the full variable domain: SQTIHQWPATLVQPVGSPLSLECTVEGTSNPNLYWYRQAAGRGLQLLFYSVGIGQISSEVPQNLSASRPQDRQFILSSKKLLLSDSGFYLCAWKRAGGTNEQFFGPGTRLTVL.

This clone was detected a few times. Here the CDR3 DNA reads TGCAGCGTCCCCCTCAAGGGGCCCAGTATTCCTGAAGCTTTCTTT. Its translation is CSVPLKGPSIPEAFF. The J gene is TRBJ1-1, the V gene TRBV29-1, with TRBD1 as a possible D gene (5 bases). V was pared by 6 bases and J by 6 bases, with 23 bases between. Germline V gene sequence: CDR1 SQVTM, CDR2 ANQGSEA. The length of the CDR3 is 15 residues.

The sample holds a few counts of this clone. The chain combines TRBV6-1 with TRBJ2-7; TRBD2 aligns across 14 bases. Per germline, CDR1 MNHNS and CDR2 SASEGT. The V segment lost 8 bases and the J segment 6 bases; nucleotides outside the gene matches: 9. The CDR3 has 15 residues. The CDR3 DNA sequence: TGTGCCAGCGATCGGGGGACTAGCGGGAGTGGCGAGCAGTACTTC. Translated, it gives CASDRGTSGSGEQYF.

The J gene is TRBJ2-1, the V gene TRBV19, with D perhaps TRBD2 (5 bases). Germline V gene lookup returns CDR1 LNHDA and CDR2 SQIVND (reference sequence). The CDR3 consists of 16 residues. Deletions cut 2 bases from V and 4 bases from J, with 15 bases between. CDR3 region: CASSIYGSSEYNEQFF. The CDR3 coding sequence is TGTGCCAGTAGTATATACGGCAGTAGCGAGTACAATGAGCAGTTCTTC.

The rearrangement links TRBV28 to TRBJ2-7, with D maybe TRBD1 (6 bases). V was pared by 4 bases and J by 3 bases, with 19 bases between. The germline CDR1 and CDR2 sequences are MDHEN and SYDVKM. This CDR3 has 16 residues. The CDR3 DNA sequence: TGTGCCAGCAGTTCCAACAGGGATGGTCGGTTCTACGAGCAGTACTTC. Its protein is CASSSNRDGRFYEQYF.

This sequence joins TRBV6-5 and TRBJ2-3; D is possibly TRBD2 (5 bases). Germline values: CDR1 MNHEY, CDR2 SVGAGI. The CDR3 length is 14 residues. The V gene lost 5 bases and the J gene lost 7 bases, with 16 bases spanning the gap. Written as DNA, the CDR3 is TGTGCCAGCAGTCCCTCCGAGGGTCCCTATACGCAGTATTTT. Translated, it gives CASSPSEGPYTQYF.

The V and J genes are TRBV19 and TRBJ2-5; no definite D call. Germline CDR1 reads LNHDA; CDR2 reads SQIVND (reference sequence). This CDR3 spans 12 amino acids. V was pared by 3 bases and J by 5 bases, with 7 bases between. The CDR3: CASSMLRETQYF. The CDR3 DNA reads TGTGCCAGTAGTATGCTCCGGGAGACCCAGTACTTC.

The gene calls are TRBV11-2 and TRBJ2-3; D perhaps matches TRBD2 (5 bases). The CDR3 consists of 14 residues. Per germline, CDR1 SGHAT and CDR2 FQNNGV. V shed 5 bases and J shed 0 bases, with 9 bases lying between them. The CDR3 sequence: CASSPGLSTDTQYF. CDR3 bases: TGTGCCAGCAGCCCAGGACTGAGCACAGATACGCAGTATTTT.

V gene TRBV18 combines with J gene TRBJ2-7, with 7 positions matching TRBD1. This CDR3 region has 14 residues. Germline V gives CDR1 KGHSH, CDR2 LQKENI. V was pared by 8 bases and J by 1 base, with 8 bases of the junction left unmatched. In DNA, the CDR3 is TGTGCCAGCGCCACTGCAGGGGGATCCTACGAGCAGTACTTC. Its translation: CASATAGGSYEQYF.

The rearrangement uses TRBV11-2 and TRBJ1-6; D is unresolved. The germline V gene encodes CDR1 SGHAT and CDR2 FQNNGV. This CDR3 has 11 residues. V was trimmed by 4 bases and J by 9 bases, leaving 4 bases between them. The CDR3 loop is CASSWLSPLHF. In DNA, the CDR3 is TGTGCCAGCAGCTGGCTTTCACCCCTCCACTTT.